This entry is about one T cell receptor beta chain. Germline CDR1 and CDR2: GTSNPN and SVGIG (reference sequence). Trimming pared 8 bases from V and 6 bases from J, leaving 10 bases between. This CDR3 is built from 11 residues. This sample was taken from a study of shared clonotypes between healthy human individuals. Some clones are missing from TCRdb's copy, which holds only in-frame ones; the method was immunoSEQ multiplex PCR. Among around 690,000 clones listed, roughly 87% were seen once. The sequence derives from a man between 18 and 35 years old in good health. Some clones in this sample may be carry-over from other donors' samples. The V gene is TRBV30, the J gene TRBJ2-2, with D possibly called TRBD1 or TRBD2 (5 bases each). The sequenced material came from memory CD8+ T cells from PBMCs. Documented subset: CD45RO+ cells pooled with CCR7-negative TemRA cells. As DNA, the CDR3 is TGTGCCAACCAGGGAGCCGGGGAGCTGTTTTTT. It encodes CANQGAGELFF.